This T cell receptor (beta chain) was captured in a study of blood T cell repertoires in COVID-19. Whole-study context: From T cells, B-cell-depleted T cells, or PBMCs came the material, which was cDNA or gDNA.

Original analysis: Estimated nucleated cell counts came from reference gene primer amplification. The method was immunoSEQ multiplex PCR; TCRdb's version includes in-frame clones alone and lacks a portion of them. V, J and clone size were drawn from that table, and D and trimming were deduced from the DNA. The table includes about 210,000 clones, roughly four fifths detected once. The TCR sequence derives from a middle-aged woman with acute or convalescent COVID-19. What was sequenced was peripheral blood.

CDR3 in amino acids: CASSLSMGAGAYEQYF. In DNA, the CDR3 is TGCGCCAGCAGCCTTTCAATGGGGGCAGGGGCCTACGAGCAGTACTTC. The chain joins TRBV4-1 to TRBJ2-7; a weak D match, TRBD1 (6 bases). This CDR3 spans 16 amino acids. The V end lost 4 bases, the J end lost 2 bases, and 18 bases lay between the germline ends. In germline, CDR1 is MGHRA, CDR2 YSYEKL.